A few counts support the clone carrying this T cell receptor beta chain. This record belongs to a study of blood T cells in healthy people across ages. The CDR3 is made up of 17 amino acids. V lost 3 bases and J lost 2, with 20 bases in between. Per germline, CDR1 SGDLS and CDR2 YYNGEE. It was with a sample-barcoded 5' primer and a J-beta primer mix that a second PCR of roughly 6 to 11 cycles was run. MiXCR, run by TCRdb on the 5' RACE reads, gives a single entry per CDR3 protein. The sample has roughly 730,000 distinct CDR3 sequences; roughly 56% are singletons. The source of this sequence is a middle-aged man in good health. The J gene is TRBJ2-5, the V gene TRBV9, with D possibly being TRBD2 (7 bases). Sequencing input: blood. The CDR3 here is CASSGGFGGGLQETQYF. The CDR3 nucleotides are TGTGCCAGCAGCGGAGGTTTTGGGGGGGGCTTACAAGAGACCCAGTACTTC.